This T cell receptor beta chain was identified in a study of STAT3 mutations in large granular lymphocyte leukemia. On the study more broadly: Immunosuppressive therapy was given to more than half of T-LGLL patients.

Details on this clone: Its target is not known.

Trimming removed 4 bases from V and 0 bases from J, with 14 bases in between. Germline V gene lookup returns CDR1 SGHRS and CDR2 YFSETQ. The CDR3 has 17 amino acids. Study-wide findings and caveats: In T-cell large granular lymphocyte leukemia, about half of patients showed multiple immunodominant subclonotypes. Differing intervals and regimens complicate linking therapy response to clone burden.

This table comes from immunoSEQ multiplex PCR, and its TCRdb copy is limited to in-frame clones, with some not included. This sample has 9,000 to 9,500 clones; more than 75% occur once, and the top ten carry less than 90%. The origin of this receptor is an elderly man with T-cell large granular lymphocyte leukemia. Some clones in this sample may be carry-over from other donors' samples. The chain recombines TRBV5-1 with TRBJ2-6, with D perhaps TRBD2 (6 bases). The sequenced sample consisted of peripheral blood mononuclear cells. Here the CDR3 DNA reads TGCGCCAGCAGCACTCGGGACTCTAGCTCTGGGGCCAACGTCCTGACTTTC. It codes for CASSTRDSSSGANVLTF.